This is a list of T cell receptor delta chains from one sample in a study of gamma delta lymphoproliferative disorders and STAT genes. TCRdb re-identified clones in the multiplex PCR reads via CATT. The sample consists of over a thousand delta-chain clones, around 1.9% of them appearing once. The sample comprised blood. These receptors were taken from a human donor in good health. Both conserved end residues are trimmed from each CDR3. The D gene is left open where the match is weak.

cdr3_length | v_call | d_call | cdr3_aa
22 | TRDV1 | TRDD3 | ALGLGIGWQYFVLGDTGTDKLI
16 | TRDV2 | NA | ACDTLIGSSWDTRQMF
18 | TRDV2 | TRDD3 | ACDTPRRTGDTCNTDKLI
24 | TRDV1 | TRDD3 | ALGEPAPLWGIPWRPKVDRAAQLF
15 | TRDV1 | NA | ALGERSMRSGTDKLI
22 | TRDV1 | TRDD3 | ALGLGIGWQYFVLGDIVADKLI
15 | TRDV1 | TRDD3 | ALGTRLLILGDRALI
17 | TRDV2 | TRDD3 | ACDTVKRVLGDRADKLI
14 | TRDV2 | TRDD3 | ACDTAWGIYTDKLI
14 | TRDV3 | TRDD3 | AFSPSWGIYSDKLI
17 | TRDV2 | TRDD3 | ACDRIPCTGAGYTDKLI
19 | TRDV2 | TRDD3 | ACELRTGGFGRSWDTRQMF
16 | TRDV2 | TRDD3 | ACDTVGLGENGADKLI
16 | TRDV2 | TRDD3 | ACDNLLLGDIVADKLI
13 | TRDV3 | TRDD3 | AGWGIRNYTDKLI
13 | TRDV1 | TRDD3 | ALECHWGLPDKLI
15 | TRDV1 | TRDD3 | ALGERPRGIGTDKLI
20 | TRDV1 | TRDD2 | ALGEPIAFLALWGSHTDKLI
13 | TRDV2 | NA | ACDSLGDRADKLI
21 | TRDV1 | TRDD3 | ALGELFEIAYWGIRGYTDKLI
17 | TRDV2 | TRDD3 | ACDIFWGRSSWDTRQMF
24 | TRDV1 | TRDD3 | ALGEPPYVIFLTGGTRDLHTDKLI
13 | TRDV2 | TRDD3 | ACDNHLLGIQGLI
25 | TRDV3 | TRDD3 | AFPSLRERLANSDTGGYLVSTDKLI
9 | TRDV2 | NA | SGDPQGQLI
16 | TRDV2 | TRDD3 | ACDTVGDTLRGSDKLI
27 | TRDV1 | TRDD3 | ALGRILRVWGISYGLVGSQGGDTDKLI
19 | TRDV1 | NA | ALGEPGLPSTGGHGTDKLI
16 | TRDV2 | TRDD3 | ACDTVLGDTRITDKLI
19 | TRDV2 | TRDD3 | ACDTAQLGGNSSWDTRQMF
19 | TRDV2 | TRDD3 | ACDTAQLGENSSWDTRQMF
17 | TRDV2 | TRDD3 | ACDTVKRVLGDTTDKLI
18 | TRDV2 | TRDD3 | ACDRALLLGETLYTDKLI
15 | TRDV2 | TRDD3 | ACLLGDTLRGSDKLI
15 | TRDV2 | TRDD3 | ACDPVLGDIVADKLI
21 | TRDV2 | TRDD3 | ACDTRGAITGGARPPNTDKLI
15 | TRDV2 | TRDD3 | ACDTLGETLYTDKLI
11 | TRAV14/DV4 | NA | AIDSSGNTPLI
13 | TRDV2 | TRDD3 | ACDTVGENTDKLI
16 | TRDV2 | NA | ACDPAGRAGGETDKLI
22 | TRDV1 | TRDD3 | ALGEPSYVRKWGIRGSYTDKLI
20 | TRDV1 | NA | ALGGTLMVLRRWGLGSDKLI
15 | TRDV2 | TRDD3 | ACDTVALGDGTDKLI
14 | TRDV2 | TRDD3 | ACDTVGDTPNAQLF
19 | TRDV1 | TRDD3 | ALGKPFRYWGIRGITDKLI
13 | TRDV2 | TRDD3 | ACDTVSWGIQGLI
18 | TRDV1 | TRDD3 | ALGDRPIPNTGDSEVKLI
20 | TRDV3 | TRDD3 | AFSSPSYKDVGDGGYGPRLI
17 | TRDV2 | TRDD3 | ACDKIPLGDRKPTDKLI
17 | TRDV2 | NA | ACDTIGNMGGVPTDKLI
16 | TRDV1 | TRDD3 | ALGEPYTGGYNTDKLI
15 | TRDV2 | TRDD3 | ACDTARLGDTTDKLI
18 | TRDV1 | NA | ALGERISRARITYTDKLI
16 | TRDV2 | TRDD3 | ACDTGGRYWGIRLKLI
19 | TRDV2 | TRDD3 | ACDTVALGDTPSWDTRQMF
18 | TRDV2 | TRDD3 | ACDTVLSTGGPRYTDKLI
18 | TRDV2 | TRDD3 | ACDSPHTGGPSWDTRQMF
23 | TRDV2 | TRDD3 | ACDTDNFSGDFDFTGAGYTDKLI